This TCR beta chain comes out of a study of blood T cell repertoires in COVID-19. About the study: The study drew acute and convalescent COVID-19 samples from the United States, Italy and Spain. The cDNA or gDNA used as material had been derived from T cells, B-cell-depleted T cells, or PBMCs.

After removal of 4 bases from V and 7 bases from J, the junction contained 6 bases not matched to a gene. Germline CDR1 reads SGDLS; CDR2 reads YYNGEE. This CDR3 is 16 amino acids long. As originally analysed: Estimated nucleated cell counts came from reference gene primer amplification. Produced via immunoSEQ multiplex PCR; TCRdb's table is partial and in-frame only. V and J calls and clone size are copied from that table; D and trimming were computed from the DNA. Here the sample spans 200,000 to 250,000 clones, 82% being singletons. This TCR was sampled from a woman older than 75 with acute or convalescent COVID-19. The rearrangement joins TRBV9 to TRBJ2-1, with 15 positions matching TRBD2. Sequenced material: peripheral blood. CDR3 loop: CASSIGTSGGWNEQFF. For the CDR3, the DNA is TGTGCCAGCAGCATAGGGACTAGCGGGGGGTGGAATGAGCAGTTCTTC. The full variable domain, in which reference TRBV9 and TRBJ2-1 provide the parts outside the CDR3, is DSGVTQTPKHLITATGQRVTLRCSPRSGDLSVYWYQQSLDQGLQFLIQYYNGEERAKGNILERFSAQQFPDLHSELNLSSLELGDSALYFCASSIGTSGGWNEQFFGPGTRLTVL.